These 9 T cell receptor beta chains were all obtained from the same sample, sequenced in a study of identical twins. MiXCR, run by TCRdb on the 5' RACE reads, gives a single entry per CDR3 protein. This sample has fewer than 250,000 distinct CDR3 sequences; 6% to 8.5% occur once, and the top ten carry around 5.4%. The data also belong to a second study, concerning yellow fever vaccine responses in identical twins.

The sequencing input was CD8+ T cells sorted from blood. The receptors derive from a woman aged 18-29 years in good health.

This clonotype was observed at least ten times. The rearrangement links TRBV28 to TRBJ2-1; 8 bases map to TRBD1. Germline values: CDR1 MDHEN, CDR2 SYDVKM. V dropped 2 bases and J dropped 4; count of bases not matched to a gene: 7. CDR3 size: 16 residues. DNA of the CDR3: TGTGCCAGCAGTTTACTCGGACAGGGTATATACAATGAGCAGTTCTTC. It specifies CASSLLGQGIYNEQFF.

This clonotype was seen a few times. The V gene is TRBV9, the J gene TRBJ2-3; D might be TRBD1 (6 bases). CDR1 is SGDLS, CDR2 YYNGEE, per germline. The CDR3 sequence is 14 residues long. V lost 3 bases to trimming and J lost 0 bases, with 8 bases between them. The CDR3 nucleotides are TGTGCCAGCAGCGCGGACAGAAGCACAGATACGCAGTATTTT. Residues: CASSADRSTDTQYF. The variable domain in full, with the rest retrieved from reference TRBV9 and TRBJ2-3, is DSGVTQTPKHLITATGQRVTLRCSPRSGDLSVYWYQQSLDQGLQFLIQYYNGEERAKGNILERFSAQQFPDLHSELNLSSLELGDSALYFCASSADRSTDTQYFGPGTRLTVL.

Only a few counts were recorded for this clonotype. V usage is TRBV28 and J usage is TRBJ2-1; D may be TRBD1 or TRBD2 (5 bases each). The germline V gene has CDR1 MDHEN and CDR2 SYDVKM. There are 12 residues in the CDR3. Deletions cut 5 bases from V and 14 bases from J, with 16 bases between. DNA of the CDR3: TGTGCCAGCAGTCTTTGGGGGTATGGGGAGTTCTTC. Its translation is CASSLWGYGEFF. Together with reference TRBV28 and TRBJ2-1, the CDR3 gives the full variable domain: DVKVTQSSRYLVKRTGEKVFLECVQDMDHENMFWYRQDPGLGLRLIYFSYDVKMKEKGDIPEGYSVSREKKERFSLILESASTNQTSMYLCASSLWGYGEFFGPGTRLTVL.

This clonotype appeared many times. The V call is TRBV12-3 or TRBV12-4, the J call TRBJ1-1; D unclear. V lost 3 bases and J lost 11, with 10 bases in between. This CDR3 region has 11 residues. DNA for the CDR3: TGTGCCAGCAGTTTCGGGTCCGTGGCTTTCTTT. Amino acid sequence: CASSFGSVAFF.

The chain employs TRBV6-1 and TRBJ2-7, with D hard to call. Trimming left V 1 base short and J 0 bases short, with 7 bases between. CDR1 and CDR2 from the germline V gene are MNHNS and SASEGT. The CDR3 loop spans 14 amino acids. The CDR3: CASSEVLGSYEQYV. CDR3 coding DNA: TGTGCCAGCAGTGAAGTGCTGGGCTCCTACGAGCAGTACGTC.

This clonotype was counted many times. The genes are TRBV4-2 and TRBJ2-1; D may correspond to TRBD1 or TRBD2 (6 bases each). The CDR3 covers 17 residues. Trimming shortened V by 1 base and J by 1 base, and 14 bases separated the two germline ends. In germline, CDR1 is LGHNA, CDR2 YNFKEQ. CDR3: CASSQAAGGASYNEQFF. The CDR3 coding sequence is TGTGCCAGCAGCCAAGCGGCCGGGGGCGCTTCCTACAATGAGCAGTTCTTC.

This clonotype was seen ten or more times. The CDR3 spells CSAEGYYNEQFF. The CDR3 DNA reads as TGCAGCGCCGAAGGGTACTACAATGAGCAGTTCTTC. The chain is built from TRBV29-1 and TRBJ2-1; the D is unclear. There are 12 residues in the CDR3. V gave up 7 bases and J gave up 3 bases, with 10 bases separating them. CDR1 and CDR2 from the germline V gene are SQVTM and ANQGSEA.

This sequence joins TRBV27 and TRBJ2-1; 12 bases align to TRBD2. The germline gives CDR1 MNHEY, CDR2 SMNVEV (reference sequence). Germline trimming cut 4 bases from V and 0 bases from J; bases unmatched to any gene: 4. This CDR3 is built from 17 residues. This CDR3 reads CASSYGTSGYSYNEQFF. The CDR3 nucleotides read TGTGCCAGCAGTTACGGGACTAGCGGGTACTCCTACAATGAGCAGTTCTTC.

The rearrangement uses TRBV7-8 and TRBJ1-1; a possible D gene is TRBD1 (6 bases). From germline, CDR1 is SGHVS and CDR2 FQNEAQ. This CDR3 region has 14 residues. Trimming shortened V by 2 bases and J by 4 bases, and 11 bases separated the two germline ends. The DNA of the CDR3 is TGTGCCAGCAGCTTAAGGCAGGGGCTCACTGAAGCTTTCTTT. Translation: CASSLRQGLTEAFF.